Sequencing of this T cell receptor beta chain was carried out in a study of beta chain features in type 1 diabetes. Every isolated RNA sample was fully reverse transcribed, so sequencing captured expressed TCRB transcripts. The protocol was immunoSEQ multiplex PCR, while the TCRdb copy is restricted to in-frame clones and leaves out a portion. The sample carries around 300,000 clones, approximately 8.1% recorded once. The CDR3 totals 13 residues. Germline loops: CDR1 SGHVS, CDR2 FNYEAQ. Trimming removed 5 bases from V and 5 bases from J; junction bases left unmatched: 5. The rearrangement links TRBV7-6 to TRBJ2-5, with TRBD1 identical over 7 bases. This sequence was found in a woman between 18 and 30 years old in good health. Input material: central memory CD4+ T cells from blood. CDR3 residues: CASSPNRGETQYF. For the CDR3, the DNA is TGTGCCAGCAGCCCCAACAGGGGTGAGACCCAGTACTTC.